These 30 T cell receptor beta chains share one sample of origin, sequenced in a study of cytomegalovirus exposure and HLA in healthy donors. The PCR had 60 Vbeta and 13 Jbeta primers. Data came from immunoSEQ multiplex PCR; TCRdb stores just in-frame clones and leaves some out. Altogether 150,000 to 250,000 clones are present, approximately 85% being singletons, with the ten largest covering approximately 2.1%. Input material: PBMCs. The receptor source for this set is a woman aged 45-59 years in good health and CMV-seronegative.

The rearrangement links TRBV27 to TRBJ2-7; 8 nucleotides line up with TRBD1. Per germline, CDR1 MNHEY and CDR2 SMNVEV (reference sequence). This CDR3 has 15 amino acids. The V segment lost 5 bases and the J segment 2 bases; nucleotides outside the gene matches: 8. The CDR3 DNA sequence: TGTGCCAGCAGTCCCCGTCAGGGGGCCGCCTACGAGCAGTACTTC. Its translation: CASSPRQGAAYEQYF.

V gene TRBV5-6 combines with J gene TRBJ2-2; 12 bases fit TRBD2. Germline V gene sequence: CDR1 SGHDT, CDR2 YYEEEE. The V gene end was trimmed by 8 bases and the J gene end by 6 bases; junction bases not matched to a gene: 8. This CDR3 has 15 residues. For the CDR3, the DNA is TGTGCCAGTTCCAGGCTAGCGGGAGGGCCCGGGGAGCTGTTTTTT. Amino acids: CASSRLAGGPGELFF.

This sequence joins TRBV5-1 and TRBJ2-3, with unresolved D. Trimming took off 4 bases at V and 2 bases at J, with 11 bases between the two ends. CDR1 is SGHRS, CDR2 YFSETQ, per germline. The CDR3 runs 14 residues. CDR3 in DNA: TGCGCCAGCAGCCCCCGTTACTCCACAGATACGCAGTATTTT. Residues: CASSPRYSTDTQYF.

This chain links TRBV6-1 with TRBJ2-5; 11 nucleotides agree with TRBD2. This CDR3 comprises 14 residues. J lost 4 bases, V lost 7 bases, and 5 bases had no gene match. The germline V gene has CDR1 MNHNS and CDR2 SASEGT. Here the CDR3 reads CASILLAGAETQYF. CDR3 DNA: TGTGCCAGCATCTTACTAGCGGGGGCAGAGACCCAGTACTTC.

The chain recombines TRBV18 with TRBJ1-5, with D hard to call. With 2 bases removed from V and 0 bases from J, the gap between germline ends came to 11 bases. Germline V CDR1 and CDR2: KGHSH, LQKENI. CDR3 size: 16 residues. Here the CDR3 reads CASSPGLGSSNQPQHF. The CDR3 DNA sequence: TGTGCCAGCTCACCAGGGCTCGGGAGTAGCAATCAGCCCCAGCATTTT.

This rearrangement joins TRBV29-1 to TRBJ1-3; D possibly corresponds to TRBD1 (5 bases). V was clipped by 4 bases and J by 0 bases, with 7 bases between them. The CDR3 consists of 13 residues. Germline loops: CDR1 SQVTM, CDR2 ANQGSEA. CDR3 bases: TGCAGCGTTGTACAGGACTCTGGAAACACCATATATTTT. It encodes CSVVQDSGNTIYF.

There are a few counts of this clone. This chain uses TRBV4-3 with TRBJ2-7; D might be TRBD2 (6 bases). Germline V lookup: CDR1 LGHNA, CDR2 YSLEER. The V and J ends lost 0 bases and 0 bases respectively, with 12 bases between them. The CDR3 has 16 amino acids. In DNA, the CDR3 is TGCGCCAGCAGCCAAGATCGGGGGACCCCCTCCTACGAGCAGTACTTC. This codes for CASSQDRGTPSYEQYF.

The V gene is TRBV6-1, the J gene TRBJ2-5; tentatively, D is TRBD1 (5 bases). V was cut by 1 base and J by 7 bases, with 13 bases left in between. There are 14 residues in the CDR3. The germline V gene has CDR1 MNHNS and CDR2 SASEGT. CDR3: CASSEGQTEGTQYF. The CDR3 nucleotides read TGTGCCAGCAGTGAAGGACAGACCGAAGGGACCCAGTACTTC.

J is TRBJ1-1 and V is TRBV11-2, with D perhaps matching TRBD1 (5 bases). Trimming removed 1 base from V and 1 base from J, with 10 bases in between. Germline V gene data show CDR1 as SGHAT and CDR2 as FQNNGV. The CDR3 has 15 amino acids. The CDR3 loop is CASSLVTVGNTEAFF. CDR3 nucleotide sequence: TGTGCCAGCAGCTTAGTGACAGTTGGGAACACTGAAGCTTTCTTT.

This clone was seen only a few times. The V call is TRBV28, the J call TRBJ2-1, with 16 bases that match TRBD2. Germline lookup yields CDR1 MDHEN and CDR2 SYDVKM. The CDR3 consists of 18 residues. Losses at the gene ends were 4 bases for V and 4 bases for J; bases not matched to a gene: 7. This chain's CDR3 is CASSSGTSGRVKYNEQFF. The CDR3 DNA reads as TGTGCCAGCAGTTCCGGGACTAGCGGGAGGGTCAAGTACAATGAGCAGTTCTTC.

The chain uses TRBV27 and TRBJ2-5, with 10 bases matching TRBD2. Germline CDR1 MNHEY, CDR2 SMNVEV (reference sequence). The J segment lost 11 bases and the V segment lost 2 bases, leaving 5 bases of the junction unmatched. There are 13 residues in the CDR3. The CDR3, as DNA: TGTGCCAGCAGTTTAAGCGGGAGGGCGGAGCAGTACTTC. Translation: CASSLSGRAEQYF.

V is TRBV30 and J is TRBJ1-1; 7 nucleotides line up with TRBD1. Germline V gene data show CDR1 as GTSNPN and CDR2 as SVGIG (reference sequence). Trimming removed 3 bases from V and 1 base from J; junction bases left unmatched: 8. The CDR3 is 15 residues long. The CDR3 protein is CAWRGQPNPNTEAFF. The CDR3 nucleotides read TGTGCCTGGAGGGGACAGCCAAACCCGAACACTGAAGCTTTCTTT.

This sequence joins TRBV10-3 and TRBJ1-5, with D possibly being TRBD1 (6 bases). This CDR3 spans 15 amino acids. Germline V gene data show CDR1 as ENHRY and CDR2 as SYGVKD. V shed 4 bases and J shed 6 bases, with 16 bases lying between them. The CDR3 sequence: CAISVGGADSQPQHF. The CDR3 nucleotides read TGTGCCATCAGTGTTGGGGGGGCGGATAGTCAGCCCCAGCATTTT.

This chain links TRBV6-5 with TRBJ2-2; tentative D call: TRBD1 (5 bases). There are 15 residues in the CDR3. CDR1 is MNHEY and CDR2 is SVGAGI in the germline V gene. The germline V and J ends were trimmed by 6 bases and 0 bases, with 11 bases remaining between them. DNA for the CDR3: TGTGCCAGCAGCCGCCGACAGCCGAACACCGGGGAGCTGTTTTTT. It specifies CASSRRQPNTGELFF.

This chain links TRBV28 with TRBJ2-3, with a tentative D call TRBD1 (6 bases). The CDR3 has 20 amino acids. Germline V gives CDR1 MDHEN, CDR2 SYDVKM. V was cut by 5 bases and J by 2 bases, with 29 bases left in between. The CDR3 DNA reads as TGTGCCAGCAGTCCCTTTGGCAGGGGAAAAAAGACCCAACACACAGATACGCAGTATTTT. It translates to CASSPFGRGKKTQHTDTQYF.

V gene TRBV6-6 combines with J gene TRBJ1-2; maybe TRBD1 (6 bases). This CDR3 is built from 13 residues. The V and J ends lost 5 bases and 1 base respectively, with 8 bases between them. The germline V gene encodes CDR1 MNHNY and CDR2 SVGAGI (reference sequence). DNA of the CDR3: TGTGCCAGCAGTAAGGACAGTAACTATGGCTACACCTTC. It encodes CASSKDSNYGYTF.

The gene calls are TRBV7-8 and TRBJ2-5; D is possibly TRBD2 (5 bases). The end of the DNA fits TRBJ2-7 better, so the J call may be wrong. The CDR3 contains 15 residues. Germline V gene sequence: CDR1 SGHVS, CDR2 FQNEAQ. Written as DNA, the CDR3 is TGTGCCAGCAGCCCCCGTGGCGGGCCCTCCTACGAGCAGTACTTC. Translated, it gives CASSPRGGPSYEQYF.

The chain links TRBV19 to TRBJ1-2; a weak D match, TRBD1 (6 bases). Between the trimmed V and J ends, which lost 4 bases and 9 bases, there was a span of 15 bases. Germline V gene sequence: CDR1 LNHDA, CDR2 SQIVND (reference sequence). The CDR3 spans 13 residues. The CDR3 is CASSTGQSISYTF. In DNA form, the CDR3 reads TGTGCCAGTAGTACCGGACAGAGTATCAGCTACACCTTC.

The J gene is TRBJ2-4, the V gene TRBV27; tentative D call: TRBD2 (5 bases). Germline CDR1 and CDR2: MNHEY and SMNVEV (reference sequence). V was clipped by 3 bases and J by 0 bases, with 12 bases between them. The CDR3 has 16 residues. The DNA of the CDR3 is TGTGCCAGCAGTTTTTCCGGGAATCTAGCCAAAAACATTCAGTACTTC. This sequence encodes CASSFSGNLAKNIQYF.

The J gene is TRBJ2-1, the V gene TRBV5-8; TRBD2 matches at 7 bases. Looked up from germline, CDR1 is SGHTS and CDR2 is YDEGEE. V shed 5 bases and J 6 bases; nucleotides not matched to a gene: 23. The CDR3 consists of 19 residues. The CDR3 DNA follows: TGTGCCAGCAGGGGGCCGGGCAGGGAGGCGGGAGAGAACCCCAATGAGCAGTTCTTC. This gives the protein CASRGPGREAGENPNEQFF.

This clone appeared a single time. The chain joins TRBV30 to TRBJ2-3; 7 nucleotides match TRBD1. V shed 4 bases, J shed 5 bases, and the junction held 12 bases outside the gene matches. The length of the CDR3 is 15 residues. Germline V gene data show CDR1 as GTSNPN and CDR2 as SVGIG (reference sequence). CDR3 nucleotides: TGTGCCTGGACATGGGCGGGCAGGGGGAAAGATACGCAGTATTTT. Its protein product is CAWTWAGRGKDTQYF. Based on the CDR3 plus reference TRBV30 and TRBJ2-3, the full variable domain is SQTIHQWPATLVQPVGSPLSLECTVEGTSNPNLYWYRQAAGRGLQLLFYSVGIGQISSEVPQNLSASRPQDRQFILSSKKLLLSDSGFYLCAWTWAGRGKDTQYFGPGTRLTVL.

The chain recombines TRBV15 with TRBJ2-3; 10 bases are a match to TRBD2. With 2 bases clipped from V and 5 bases from J, the junction kept 10 bases outside the gene matches. Germline loops: CDR1 LNHNV, CDR2 YYDKDF (reference sequence). The CDR3 runs to 17 residues. For the CDR3, the DNA is TGTGCCACCAGCAGAAATATAGCGGGAGGAGCGGTAGATACGCAGTATTTT. Its translation: CATSRNIAGGAVDTQYF.

This chain joins TRBV27 and TRBJ1-2, with a tentative D call TRBD1 (5 bases). V lost 3 bases and J lost 4, with 9 bases in between. Germline V gene sequence: CDR1 MNHEY, CDR2 SMNVEV (reference sequence). The CDR3 sequence is 13 residues long. The CDR3 DNA follows: TGTGCCAGCAGTTTGATGGGGGGCTATGGCTACACCTTC. Protein: CASSLMGGYGYTF.

This chain links TRBV28 with TRBJ1-2, with TRBD1 matching over 7 bases. Germline V gene data show CDR1 as MDHEN and CDR2 as SYDVKM. The junction had 9 bases not matched to a gene; V was cut back by 3 bases and J by 5 bases. The length of the CDR3 is 15 residues. CDR3 region: CASSFKDRTYYGYTF. CDR3 sequence (DNA): TGTGCCAGCAGTTTCAAGGACAGGACTTATTATGGCTACACCTTC.

This sequence joins TRBV27 and TRBJ2-5; D is unresolved. V was clipped by 2 bases and J by 1 base, with 8 bases between them. Germline assignment: CDR1 MNHEY and CDR2 SMNVEV (reference sequence). The CDR3 spans 14 residues. The CDR3 DNA sequence: TGTGCCAGCAGTTTACGTAGCCCCCAAGAGACCCAGTACTTC. This translates into CASSLRSPQETQYF.

J is TRBJ1-1 and V is TRBV19; 7 bases map to TRBD1. The junction had 12 bases not matched to a gene; V was cut back by 7 bases and J by 1 base. This CDR3 has 16 residues. CDR1 and CDR2 from the germline V gene are LNHDA and SQIVND (reference sequence). The CDR3 nucleotides are TGTGCCAGTATCTCTTTGACAGGGCCAGGGAACACTGAAGCTTTCTTT. It translates to CASISLTGPGNTEAFF. Full variable domain (outside the CDR3, taken from reference TRBV19 and TRBJ1-1): DGGITQSPKYLFRKEGQNVTLSCEQNLNHDAMYWYRQDPGQGLRLIYYSQIVNDFQKGDIAEGYSVSREKKESFPLTVTSAQKNPTAFYLCASISLTGPGNTEAFFGQGTRLTVV.

The rearrangement links TRBV28 to TRBJ2-7, with TRBD2 matching 9 bases. Trimming cost V 5 bases and J 3 bases; bases outside gene matches: 2. This CDR3 spans 13 amino acids. CDR1 is MDHEN, CDR2 SYDVKM, per germline. In DNA form, the CDR3 reads TGTGCCAGCAGTCTAGCGGGAAACTACGAGCAGTACTTC. It yields the protein CASSLAGNYEQYF.

The gene calls are TRBV19 and TRBJ2-1, with 9 bases matching TRBD1. Germline lookup yields CDR1 LNHDA and CDR2 SQIVND (reference sequence). This CDR3 is built from 13 residues. Trimming cost V 10 bases and J 5 bases; bases outside gene matches: 6. CDR3 protein: CATRDRADNEQFF. CDR3 DNA sequence: TGTGCCACACGGGACAGGGCAGACAATGAGCAGTTCTTC.

The gene calls are TRBV15 and TRBJ2-7; 14 bases match TRBD2. The CDR3 spans 17 residues. Trimming took 4 bases from V and 5 from J; bases not matched to a gene: 10. Germline lookup yields CDR1 LNHNV and CDR2 YYDKDF (reference sequence). Written as DNA, the CDR3 is TGTGCCACCAGCAAAGATCTCGGGACTAGCGGGAGCGACGAGCAGTACTTC. Residues: CATSKDLGTSGSDEQYF. The full variable domain, rest sourced from reference TRBV15 and TRBJ2-7, is DAMVIQNPRYQVTQFGKPVTLSCSQTLNHNVMYWYQQKSSQAPKLLFHYYDKDFNNEADTPDNFQSRRPNTSFCFLDIRSPGLGDTAMYLCATSKDLGTSGSDEQYFGPGTRLTVT.

The genes are TRBV7-9 and TRBJ1-1, with 11 bases identical to TRBD1. Germline lookup yields CDR1 SEHNR and CDR2 FQNEAQ (reference sequence). J was trimmed by 3 bases and V by 5 bases; bases with no gene match: 5. The CDR3 loop spans 15 amino acids. The CDR3 loop is CASSRTGGAYTEAFF. CDR3 coding DNA: TGTGCCAGCAGCAGGACAGGGGGCGCATACACTGAAGCTTTCTTT.